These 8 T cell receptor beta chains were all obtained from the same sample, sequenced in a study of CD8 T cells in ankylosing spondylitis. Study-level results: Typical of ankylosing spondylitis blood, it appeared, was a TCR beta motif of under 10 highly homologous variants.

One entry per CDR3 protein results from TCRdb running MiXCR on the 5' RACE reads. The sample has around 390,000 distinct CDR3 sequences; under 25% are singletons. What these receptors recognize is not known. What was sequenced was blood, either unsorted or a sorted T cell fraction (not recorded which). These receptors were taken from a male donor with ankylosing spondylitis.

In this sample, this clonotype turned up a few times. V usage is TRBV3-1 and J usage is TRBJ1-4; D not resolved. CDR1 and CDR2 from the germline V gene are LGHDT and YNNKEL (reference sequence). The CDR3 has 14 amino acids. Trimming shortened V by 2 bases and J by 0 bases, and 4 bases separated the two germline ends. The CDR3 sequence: CASSQTATNEKLFF. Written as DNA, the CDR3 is TGTGCCAGCAGCCAAACTGCAACTAATGAAAAACTGTTTTTT.

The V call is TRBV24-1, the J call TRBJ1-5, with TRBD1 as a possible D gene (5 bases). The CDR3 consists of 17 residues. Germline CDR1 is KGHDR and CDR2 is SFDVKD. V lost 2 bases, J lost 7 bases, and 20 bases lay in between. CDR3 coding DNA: TGTGCCACCAGTGATTGGAAGGGGACGCTTCTAAACCAGCCCCAGCATTTT. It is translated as CATSDWKGTLLNQPQHF.

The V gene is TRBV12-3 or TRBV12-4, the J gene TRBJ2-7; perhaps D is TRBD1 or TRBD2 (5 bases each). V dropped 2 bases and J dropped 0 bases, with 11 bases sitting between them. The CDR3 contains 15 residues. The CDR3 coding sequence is TGTGCCAGCAGTTTACAGGGAGTTTCCTCCTACGAGCAGTACTTC. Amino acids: CASSLQGVSSYEQYF.

The CDR3, as DNA: TGTGCCACCAGTGATCCGGGACACCGCTATGGCTACACCTTC. It is translated as CATSDPGHRYGYTF. J is TRBJ1-2 and V is TRBV24-1, with D possibly TRBD1 on 6 matching bases. Germline CDR1 KGHDR, CDR2 SFDVKD. Trimming removed 3 bases at V and 4 bases at J, with 11 bases between. This CDR3 region has 14 residues.

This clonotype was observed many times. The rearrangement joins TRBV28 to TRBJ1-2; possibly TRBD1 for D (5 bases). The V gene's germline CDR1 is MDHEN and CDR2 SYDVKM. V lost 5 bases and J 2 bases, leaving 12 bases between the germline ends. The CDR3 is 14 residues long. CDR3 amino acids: CASSPGTPNYGYTF. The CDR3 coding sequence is TGTGCCAGCAGTCCCGGGACCCCGAACTATGGCTACACCTTC.

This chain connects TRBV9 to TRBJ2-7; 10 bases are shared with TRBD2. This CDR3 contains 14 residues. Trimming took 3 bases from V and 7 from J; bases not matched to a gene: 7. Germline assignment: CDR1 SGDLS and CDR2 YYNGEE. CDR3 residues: CASSDGLAVNEQYF. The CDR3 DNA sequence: TGTGCCAGCAGCGACGGACTAGCGGTGAATGAGCAGTACTTC.

CDR3 nucleotide sequence: TGCGCCAGCAGCCAAGATCTTAGGACTAGCGTCGGAGTCAGAGAGACCCAGTACTTC. It yields the protein CASSQDLRTSVGVRETQYF. The rearrangement links TRBV4-3 to TRBJ2-5; TRBD2 matches at 9 bases. The CDR3 loop spans 19 amino acids. CDR1 is LGHNA, CDR2 YSLEER, per germline. V dropped 0 bases and J dropped 4; count of bases not matched to a gene: 15.

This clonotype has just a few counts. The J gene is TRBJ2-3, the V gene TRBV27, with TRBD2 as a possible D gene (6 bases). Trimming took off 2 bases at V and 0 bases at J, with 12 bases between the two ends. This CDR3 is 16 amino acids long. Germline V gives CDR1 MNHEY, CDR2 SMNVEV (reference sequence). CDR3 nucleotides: TGTGCCAGCAGTTTAGTAGCGGAGGCTAGCACAGATACGCAGTATTTT. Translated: CASSLVAEASTDTQYF.